This T cell receptor beta chain comes out of a study of CD8+ T cells in alopecia areata. Across the whole study: The study gave treated patients oral tofacitinib at 5 to 10 mg twice daily.

CDR3 length: 16 amino acids. CDR1 and CDR2 (germline): MRHNA, SNTAGT. V lost 3 bases, J lost 1 base, and 5 bases stayed unmatched. Specified treatment: oral pan-JAK inhibitor, 5-10 mg twice daily. As part of sample collection, lesional scalp punch biopsies and peripheral blood were taken from alopecia areata patients. RNA extraction and reverse transcription yielded cDNA as sequencing template. Repertoires were generated with immunoSEQ multiplex PCR, while TCRdb's copy carries only in-frame clones and drops some. The data show 95,000 to 110,000 clones, 84% seen once. The chain combines TRBV6-4 with TRBJ2-1; 8 bases align to TRBD2. The receptor comes from a human donor with alopecia areata. Material: CD8+ T cells sorted from blood, obtained at week 24, from a patient treated with tofacitinib. The CDR3 loop reads CASSETGGGSYNEQFF. As DNA, the CDR3 is TGTGCCAGCAGTGAGACTGGCGGGGGGTCCTACAATGAGCAGTTCTTC.